This T cell receptor (beta chain) derives from a study of T-cell memory formation after mild COVID-19. Whole-study context: The study found TCR clusters largely donor specific.

This clonotype was picked up a small number of times. TCRdb itself ran the 5' RACE reads through MiXCR, one entry per CDR3 protein. The data contain 150,000 to 200,000 distinct CDR3 sequences, 10% to 15% of them singletons. Trimming stripped 0 bases from V and 0 bases from J, with 6 bases between. From germline, CDR1 is SGHRS and CDR2 YFSETQ. CDR3 length: 14 amino acids. The V and J genes are TRBV5-1 and TRBJ1-1; perhaps TRBD1 as D (5 bases). The sequencing input was PBMCs or a T cell subset sorted from them (not recorded which). This sequence originates from a man between 18 and 35 years old who had mild COVID-19 (a few samples of this study predate the infection). Cell type and time point are not known. The CDR3 DNA sequence: TGCGCCAGCAGCTTGGCCAGGGTGAACACTGAAGCTTTCTTT. Protein product: CASSLARVNTEAFF.